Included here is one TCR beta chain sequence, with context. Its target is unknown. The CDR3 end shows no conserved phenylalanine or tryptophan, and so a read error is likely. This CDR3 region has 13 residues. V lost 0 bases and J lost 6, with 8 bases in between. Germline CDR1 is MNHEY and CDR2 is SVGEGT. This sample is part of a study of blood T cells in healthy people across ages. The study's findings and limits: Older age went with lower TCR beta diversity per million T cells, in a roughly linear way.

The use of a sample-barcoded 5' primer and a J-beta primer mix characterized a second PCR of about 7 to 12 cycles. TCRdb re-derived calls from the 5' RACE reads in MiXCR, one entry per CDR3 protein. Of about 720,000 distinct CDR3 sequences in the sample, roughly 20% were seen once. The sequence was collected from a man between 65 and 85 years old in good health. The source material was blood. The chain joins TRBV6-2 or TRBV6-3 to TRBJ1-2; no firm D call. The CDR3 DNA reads TGTGCCAGCAGTTACTCGCAGGTCCATGGCTACACCCTC. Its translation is CASSYSQVHGYTL.